This T cell receptor (beta chain) was captured by sequencing in a study of T cells in Graves' hyperthyroidism and ophthalmopathy. This CDR3 has 15 residues. J was trimmed by 8 bases and V by 4 bases; bases with no gene match: 9. Looked up from germline, CDR1 is SGDLS and CDR2 is YYNGEE. The CDR3 regions of TCR beta were amplified from RNA transcripts. Primed by the HTBI set, a first-round RT-PCR was run on the TCR CDR3. TCRdb passed the multiplex PCR reads through MiXCR, listing each CDR3 protein once. The sample shows approximately 530,000 distinct CDR3 sequences, around 15% of them seen only once. The clonotype was recovered from a woman younger than 30 with Graves' hyperthyroidism. The sequencing sample was made of blood. V is TRBV9 and J is TRBJ1-4, with 9 bases matching TRBD1. The CDR3 DNA follows: TGTGCCAGCAGCCTAACCGGGACAGGGACGGAAAAACTGTTTTTT. This codes for CASSLTGTGTEKLFF.